Listed here are 18 T cell receptor beta chains from one sample, sequenced in a study of blood T cell repertoires in COVID-19. This table comes from immunoSEQ multiplex PCR, and its TCRdb copy is limited to in-frame clones, with some not included. The repertoire holds more than 70,000 clones, approximately 86% seen once, with less than 9% in the top ten. Sequencing was performed on peripheral blood. All receptors derive from a man in his sixties with acute or convalescent COVID-19.

The chain is built from TRBV2 and TRBJ1-2; possible D gene TRBD1, 5 bases. Germline-derived CDR1 and CDR2 are SNHLY and FYNNEI. The V end lost 2 bases, the J end lost 4 bases, and 11 bases lay between the germline ends. This CDR3 contains 14 residues. The CDR3 DNA reads as TGTGCCAGCAGTGAAAGGGGTGGCTTCTATGGCTACACCTTC. Protein sequence: CASSERGGFYGYTF.

This chain links TRBV5-1 with TRBJ2-7; TRBD2 matches at 7 bases. Trimming removed 4 bases from V and 5 bases from J; junction bases left unmatched: 9. Germline assignment: CDR1 SGHRS and CDR2 YFSETQ. This CDR3 has 14 residues. CDR3 residues: CASSRGGLLNEQYF. The CDR3 bases are TGCGCCAGCAGCCGCGGGGGACTCCTAAACGAGCAGTACTTC.

This chain uses TRBV9 with TRBJ1-1, with TRBD1 identical over 12 bases. Germline trimming cut 5 bases from V and 4 bases from J; bases unmatched to any gene: 15. Germline loops: CDR1 SGDLS, CDR2 YYNGEE. The CDR3 is 18 amino acids. The CDR3 spells CASSRRWGQGALSTEAFF. The CDR3 DNA reads TGTGCCAGCAGTCGTAGGTGGGGACAGGGGGCACTGAGCACTGAAGCTTTCTTT.

This clone has only a few counts. This chain connects TRBV2 to TRBJ2-1; no definite D call. Trimming shortened V by 5 bases and J by 9 bases, and 11 bases separated the two germline ends. Germline-derived CDR1 and CDR2 are SNHLY and FYNNEI. The CDR3 sequence is 12 residues long. CDR3 in amino acids: CASSPGYGEQFF. The CDR3 DNA reads TGTGCCAGCAGTCCGGGTTACGGTGAGCAGTTCTTC.

The J gene is TRBJ2-5, the V gene TRBV4-1; TRBD2 matches 10 bases. Germline CDR1 is MGHRA and CDR2 is YSYEKL. Germline trimming cut 4 bases from V and 4 bases from J; bases unmatched to any gene: 6. There are 15 residues in the CDR3. The DNA of the CDR3 is TGCGCCAGCAGCCGCTTTCCTAGCGGGAGAGAGACCCAGTACTTC. It specifies CASSRFPSGRETQYF.

The V call is TRBV4-3, the J call TRBJ2-5; D unresolved. Trimming took 0 bases from V and 2 from J, leaving 4 bases between them. The CDR3 loop spans 13 amino acids. Germline V CDR1 and CDR2: LGHNA, YSLEER. As DNA, the CDR3 is TGCGCCAGCAGCCAAGATCTTCAAGAGACCCAGTACTTC. Its translation is CASSQDLQETQYF.

The V and J genes are TRBV4-2 and TRBJ1-1, with 7 bases fitting TRBD1. The junction had 8 bases not matched to a gene; V was cut back by 4 bases and J by 3 bases. The CDR3 covers 15 residues. Germline values: CDR1 LGHNA, CDR2 YNFKEQ. The CDR3 is CASSREPQGDTEAFF. Here the CDR3 DNA reads TGTGCCAGCAGCCGGGAACCTCAGGGGGACACTGAAGCTTTCTTT.

The J gene is TRBJ2-1, the V gene TRBV5-8; a possible D gene is TRBD2 (6 bases). This CDR3 comprises 15 residues. CDR1 is SGHTS and CDR2 is YDEGEE in the germline V gene. Deletions cut 0 bases from V and 5 bases from J, with 12 bases between. The DNA for the CDR3 is TGTGCCAGCAGCTTGGTTGCGGGGCTACACAATGAGCAGTTCTTC. Translated: CASSLVAGLHNEQFF.

The chain joins TRBV3-1 (or the pseudogene TRBV3-2) to TRBJ1-6; 10 nucleotides match TRBD1. CDR1 LGHDT and CDR2 YNNKEL come from the germline V gene (reference sequence). The CDR3 sequence is 18 residues long. After removal of 4 bases from V and 1 base from J, the junction contained 7 bases not matched to a gene. The CDR3 loop reads CASSLGQGTRSYNSPLHF. The CDR3 coding sequence is TGTGCCAGCAGCCTGGGACAGGGGACTCGTTCCTATAATTCACCCCTCCACTTT.

DNA of the CDR3: TGTGCCAGCAGTTTAATGGGGACTATGAACGAGCAGTACTTC. Protein product: CASSLMGTMNEQYF. This chain links TRBV27 with TRBJ2-7, with TRBD2 matching 7 bases. This CDR3 spans 14 amino acids. V gave up 2 bases and J gave up 5 bases; unmatched junction bases: 6. Germline values: CDR1 MNHEY, CDR2 SMNVEV (reference sequence).

V is TRBV7-8 and J is TRBJ2-7, with unresolved D. Germline lookup yields CDR1 SGHVS and CDR2 FQNEAQ. V lost 0 bases and J 3 bases, leaving 9 bases between the germline ends. The CDR3 is made up of 14 amino acids. CDR3: CASSLAAYNYEQYF. The CDR3 nucleotides read TGTGCCAGCAGCTTAGCGGCTTATAACTACGAGCAGTACTTC.

The chain uses TRBV3-1 (or the pseudogene TRBV3-2) and TRBJ2-1; 11 bases are a match to TRBD2. The germline gives CDR1 LGHDT, CDR2 YNNKEL (reference sequence). V dropped 0 bases and J dropped 9; count of bases not matched to a gene: 7. CDR3 length: 16 residues. CDR3 amino acids: CASSQDLAGGPREQFF. The CDR3 DNA is TGTGCCAGCAGCCAAGATCTAGCGGGGGGCCCGCGTGAGCAGTTCTTC.

The V gene is TRBV12-5, the J gene TRBJ2-1; the match to TRBD2 covers 14 bases. The CDR3 consists of 15 residues. CDR1 is LGHNT, CDR2 FRNRAP, per germline. The V gene end was trimmed by 1 base and the J gene end by 8 bases; junction bases not matched to a gene: 1. CDR3 loop: CASGLGTSGGYEQFF. The DNA of the CDR3 is TGTGCTAGTGGTTTGGGGACTAGCGGGGGGTATGAGCAGTTCTTC.

This sequence joins TRBV29-1 and TRBJ1-2; the match to TRBD1 covers 7 bases. There are 11 residues in the CDR3. Trimming at V came to 6 bases and at J to 6 bases, leaving 4 bases not matched to a gene. Germline V gives CDR1 SQVTM, CDR2 ANQGSEA. The CDR3 reads CSVGQANGYTF. The CDR3 DNA follows: TGCAGCGTAGGACAGGCTAATGGCTACACCTTC.

This clone has a handful of counts. The chain carries TRBV9 and TRBJ2-5; tentative D call: TRBD1 (5 bases). Trimming pared 1 base from V and 7 bases from J, leaving 14 bases between. The CDR3 extends over 14 amino acids. Germline V lookup: CDR1 SGDLS, CDR2 YYNGEE. DNA of the CDR3: TGTGCCAGCAGCGTACAGGGCATGGGTGGGACCCAGTACTTC. Its translation is CASSVQGMGGTQYF.

V is TRBV11-2 and J is TRBJ2-7; tentatively, D is TRBD2 (5 bases). CDR1 is SGHAT and CDR2 is FQNNGV in the germline V gene. CDR3 length equals 17 residues. Trimming cost V 5 bases and J 1 base, with 21 bases left between them. The CDR3 loop reads CASSRLGASLVSYEQYF. The CDR3 DNA is TGTGCCAGCAGCCGCCTCGGCGCTAGCCTGGTATCCTACGAGCAGTACTTC.

J is TRBJ1-5 and V is TRBV18, with a tentative D call TRBD1 (5 bases). From germline, CDR1 is KGHSH and CDR2 LQKENI. The CDR3 totals 16 residues. V was shortened by 4 bases and J by 3 bases, with 16 bases between the two germline ends. CDR3: CASSLATGYVNQPQHF. The CDR3 DNA reads TGTGCCAGCTCACTCGCAACAGGTTATGTCAATCAGCCCCAGCATTTT.

This clone was seen once. The chain recombines TRBV3-1 (or the pseudogene TRBV3-2) with TRBJ2-1; 9 nucleotides match TRBD2. V lost 2 bases and J lost 8; bases outside the gene matches: 16. The CDR3 consists of 18 residues. CDR1 and CDR2 from the germline V gene are LGHDT and YNNKEL (reference sequence). The chain's CDR3 is CASSQLDRREGLMDEQFF. CDR3 sequence (DNA): TGTGCCAGCAGCCAATTAGACCGGCGGGAGGGCCTTATGGATGAGCAGTTCTTC.